This T cell receptor beta chain was sequenced during a study of blood T cell repertoires in COVID-19. Germline lookup yields CDR1 LNHDA and CDR2 SQIVND (reference sequence). The V segment lost 3 bases and the J segment 8 bases; nucleotides outside the gene matches: 10. This CDR3 has 16 residues. In the original analysis: Amplification with reference gene primers provided the estimates of nucleated cell counts. Using immunoSEQ multiplex PCR, the repertoire was profiled, and TCRdb retains in-frame clones only, with some absent. For V, J and clone size, that table is used; D and trimming come from the DNA. Of roughly 170,000 clones detected, 70% to 80% appear once; the ten largest clones hold 8.1%.

V is TRBV19 and J is TRBJ1-2, with 12 bases that match TRBD1. This TCR was sampled from a woman in her fifties or sixties with COVID-19, enrolled during active disease. Material: peripheral blood. The chain's CDR3 is CASSIWNGDRGHGYTF. As DNA, the CDR3 is TGTGCCAGTAGTATTTGGAATGGGGACAGGGGGCACGGCTACACCTTC.